This TCR beta chain emerged from a study of cytomegalovirus exposure and HLA in healthy donors. Study-wide points: A later analysis found most CMV-associated TCR beta chains apparently HLA-restricted.

PCR was performed using 60 Vbeta and 13 Jbeta primers. TCRdb keeps only in-frame clones here, not all; method: immunoSEQ multiplex PCR. The profile shows 70,000 to 95,000 clones, roughly 79% of them singletons. About this clone itself: What it binds is unknown.

The germline V gene has CDR1 MDHEN and CDR2 SYDVKM. V lost 2 bases and J lost 6, with 5 bases in between. This CDR3 contains 13 residues. This clonotype was sampled from a middle-aged man in good health and CMV-seronegative. The V gene is TRBV28, the J gene TRBJ1-6; no definite D call. Sequenced material: PBMCs. In nucleotides, the CDR3 is TGTGCCAGCAGTTTAGGAGTTAATTCACCCCTCCACTTT. Its protein product is CASSLGVNSPLHF.